The present TCR beta chain was sequenced within a study of cytomegalovirus exposure and HLA in healthy donors. Trimming left V 7 bases short and J 5 bases short, with 14 bases between. The CDR3 loop spans 14 amino acids. Germline V CDR1 and CDR2: SGHAT, FQNNGV. This PCR relied on a set of 60 Vbeta primers and 13 Jbeta primers. The repertoire was sequenced with immunoSEQ multiplex PCR; TCRdb's copy has only in-frame clones and lacks some. There are 150,000 to 200,000 clones in the sample; around 90% occur only once, and approximately 1.7% lies in the top ten. This clone was detected a few times. The rearrangement links TRBV11-2 to TRBJ2-2, with TRBD2 as a possible D gene (6 bases). This receptor was taken from a woman younger than 35 in good health and CMV-seronegative. The sample consisted of PBMCs. The CDR3 region has the DNA TGTGCCAGCACACCGGGAGTTCGGACCGGGGAGCTGTTTTTT. Translating gives CASTPGVRTGELFF. The full variable domain, in which reference TRBV11-2 and TRBJ2-2 provide the parts outside the CDR3, is EAGVAQSPRYKIIEKRQSVAFWCNPISGHATLYWYQQILGQGPKLLIQFQNNGVVDDSQLPKDRFSAERLKGVDSTLKIQPAKLEDSAVYLCASTPGVRTGELFFGEGSRLTVL.